This is a list of T cell receptor beta chains from one sample in a study of T cell responses to AZD1222 COVID-19 vaccine. Sequencing was performed with immunoSEQ multiplex PCR; in TCRdb, only in-frame clones are kept and a portion is missing. Among under 200,000 clones listed, approximately 93% were seen once. Specimen: peripheral blood, collected on day 0 of AZD1222 vaccination. These receptors were taken from an adult in good health. Each CDR3 is given with its conserved first and last residue. Fields, in order: clone size, J gene, D gene, V gene, CDR3 DNA, CDR3 protein. D genes are given only for firm matches. Only some rows state a clone size, as once, few, many or a class for expanded clones.

. TRBJ2-3 . TRBV5-4 TGTGCCAGCAGCTTGTACAGCACAGATACGCAGTATTTT CASSLYSTDTQYF
. TRBJ1-6 . TRBV18 TGTGCCAGCTCACCACAAGGGATGGGGAATTCACCCCTCCACTTT CASSPQGMGNSPLHF
. TRBJ1-1 . TRBV9 TGTGCCAGCAGCAATGACCTCCAGATTAACACTGAAGCTTTCTTT CASSNDLQINTEAFF
. TRBJ2-7 TRBD1 TRBV6-5 TGTGCCAGCAGTCCAGAACCGGGACAGTCCTACGAGCAGTACTTC CASSPEPGQSYEQYF
. TRBJ1-4 . TRBV12-3/TRBV12-4 TGTGCCAGCAGTTTGTTCAGGGGTGAAAAACTGTTTTTT CASSLFRGEKLFF
. TRBJ1-1 . TRBV5-1 TGCGCCAGCAGCCCGGGAGTCTTGAACACTGAAGCTTTCTTT CASSPGVLNTEAFF
. TRBJ2-1 . TRBV20-1 TGCAGTGCTAGTGTACTGGCGGCGGGCAATGAGCAGTTCTTC CSASVLAAGNEQFF
. TRBJ2-1 . TRBV12-3/TRBV12-4 TGTGCCAGCAGTTTGTTCACGACTCAACAGTTCTTC CASSLFTTQQFF
. TRBJ2-7 . TRBV5-6 TGTGCCAGCAGCTTGCAGGGGATCTCCTACGAGCAGTACTTC CASSLQGISYEQYF
. TRBJ2-3 TRBD2 TRBV5-1 TGCGCCAGCAGCTCGGGTCGGTCAACTAGCGGGGGGAGCCCTAGCACAGATACGCAGTATTTT CASSSGRSTSGGSPSTDTQYF
. TRBJ2-2 . TRBV28 TGTGCCAGCAGTTTATGGACTAGGAATCCCGGGGAGCTGTTTTTT CASSLWTRNPGELFF
. TRBJ1-1 . TRBV15 TGTGCCACCAGCAGGGGAGAAGACACTGAAGCTTTCTTT CATSRGEDTEAFF
. TRBJ2-5 TRBD1 TRBV6-6 TGTGCCAGCAGTCCCCGAGGGACAGGGTTGATCGATGAGACCCAGTACTTC CASSPRGTGLIDETQYF
. TRBJ1-3 TRBD1 TRBV5-1 TGCGCCAGCAGCTTGTCAGGGGGCGGCTCTGGAAACACCATATATTTT CASSLSGGGSGNTIYF
. TRBJ1-1 . TRBV7-9 TGTGCCAGCAGCCGTTTCGTCGGCACTGAAGCTTTCTTT CASSRFVGTEAFF
. TRBJ2-7 . TRBV7-9 TGTGCCAGCAGCTCAGCCAGGGAGTCCTACGAGCAGTACTTC CASSSARESYEQYF
. TRBJ1-1 . TRBV19 TGTGCCAGTCGCTTGTCGAACACTGAAGCTTTCTTT CASRLSNTEAFF
. TRBJ2-1 . TRBV24-1 TGTGCCACTTCGGATGAGCCCCCAGCCAATGAGCAGTTCTTC CATSDEPPANEQFF
. TRBJ2-1 TRBD2 TRBV7-9 TGTGCCAGCACAGCTTACGGGACTAGGGTATACAATGAGCAGTTCTTC CASTAYGTRVYNEQFF
. TRBJ1-2 . TRBV19 TGTGCCAGTAGTAACGACAGGATAGGCGGCTACACCTTC CASSNDRIGGYTF
. TRBJ1-1 . TRBV23-1 TGCGCCAGCAGGCAATCCGAACGAAACACTGAAGCTTTCTTT CASRQSERNTEAFF
. TRBJ2-7 . TRBV5-1 TGCGCCAGCAGCATCAACGTTCGGGGCGAGCAGTACTTC CASSINVRGEQYF
. TRBJ2-5 . TRBV4-1 TGCGCCAGCAGCCCCCCTGGAAAGGGGCTGGAGACCCAGTACTTC CASSPPGKGLETQYF
once TRBJ2-1 . TRBV7-8 TGTGCCAGCAGCGTAGAAAGGACTAAAAACAATGAGCAGTTCTTC CASSVERTKNNEQFF
. TRBJ1-6 . TRBV5-4 TGTGCCAGCAGCTTTGGGGGCAGACAAGATTCACCCCTCCACTTT CASSFGGRQDSPLHF
. TRBJ2-1 TRBD2 TRBV6-5 TGTGCCAGCAGGACGACTAGCGGAGACAATGAGCAGTTCTTC CASRTTSGDNEQFF
. TRBJ1-1 . TRBV27 TGTGCCAGCAGCCCATGGGGAAACACTGAAGCTTTCTTT CASSPWGNTEAFF
. TRBJ1-2 TRBD1 TRBV6-4 TGTGCCAGCAGCCACGGACAGGGGAATGGCTACACCTTC CASSHGQGNGYTF
. TRBJ1-1 . TRBV3-1/TRBV3-2 TGTGCCAGCAGCCAAGGGGCAGGGACGAACACTGAAGCTTTCTTT CASSQGAGTNTEAFF
. TRBJ1-6 . TRBV15 TGTGCCACCAGCAGATTTTCTGGCTCACCCCTCCACTTT CATSRFSGSPLHF
. TRBJ1-1 . TRBV12-5 TGTGCTAGTGGTTTGGGTCTCGGGGTCCCTGAAGCTTTCTTT CASGLGLGVPEAFF
. TRBJ2-2 TRBD1 TRBV18 TGTGCCAGCTCAGTGACAGGGCCCGGGGAGCTGTTTTTT CASSVTGPGELFF
. TRBJ1-6 TRBD1 TRBV19 TGTGCCAGTAGACGGACAGGGAGTATCTACTATAATTCACCCCTCCACTTT CASRRTGSIYYNSPLHF
. TRBJ2-5 TRBD2 TRBV7-6 TGTGCCAGCCTCCTATCCGGGACTAGTAGAGAGACCCAGTACTTC CASLLSGTSRETQYF
once TRBJ2-2 . TRBV6-5 TGTGCCAGCAGGTTTCGTGTCACCGGGGAGCTGTTTTTT CASRFRVTGELFF
. TRBJ1-1 . TRBV11-2 TGTGCCAGCAGCATAAGACGGGAGCACACTGAAGCTTTCTTT CASSIRREHTEAFF
. TRBJ1-1 . TRBV10-3 TGTGCCATCAGTGAGTTTAGGGGCCGAGGCAGGGACGGCGTATACACTGAAGCTTTCTTT CAISEFRGRGRDGVYTEAFF
. TRBJ1-6 . TRBV23-1 TGCGCCAGCAGTCAATCGGGGCAGGGGAATTCACCCCTCCACTTT CASSQSGQGNSPLHF
. TRBJ2-3 . TRBV15 TGTGCCACCAGCAGAGATGACCGAGATGATACGCAGTATTTT CATSRDDRDDTQYF
. TRBJ1-4 . TRBV6-5 TGTGCCAGCACCCTGACACGGGCTAGGGAAAAACTGTTTTTT CASTLTRAREKLFF
. TRBJ1-1 . TRBV19 TGTGCCAGTAACCCCGGCTTCAACACTGAAGCTTTCTTT CASNPGFNTEAFF
. TRBJ2-5 TRBD1 TRBV5-1 TGCGCCAGCAGCGCAGACAGGGAAGAGACCCAGTACTTC CASSADREETQYF
. TRBJ1-2 . TRBV3-1/TRBV3-2 TGTGCCAGCAGCCAGCCTTCAGGGGTCATTGGCTACACCTTC CASSQPSGVIGYTF
. TRBJ1-5 . TRBV19 TGTGCCAGCGGGGGGGAGATCCGCAATCAGCCCCAGCATTTT CASGGEIRNQPQHF
. TRBJ1-1 . TRBV19 TGTGCCAGTAGTATCTCTAGTTCGAACACTGAAGCTTTCTTT CASSISSSNTEAFF
. TRBJ1-6 . TRBV5-4 TGTGCCAGCAGCTTGGCAGGGAAGGAGTATTCACCCCTCCACTTT CASSLAGKEYSPLHF
once TRBJ1-1 . TRBV4-1 TGCGCCAGCAGCCAAGGTGAGGGAGGCTTGAACACTGAAGCTTTCTTT CASSQGEGGLNTEAFF
. TRBJ1-6 . TRBV11-2 TGTGCCAGCAGCTTAGAACGGGGTAACGGGAATAATTCACCCCTCCACTTT CASSLERGNGNNSPLHF